Reported below is one T cell receptor (beta chain). In this sample, this clone turned up a few times. Its antigen remains unidentified. Per-base qualities were not stored, and no clone one base away is much larger. The sample originates from a study of blood T cell repertoires in COVID-19 (dated by TCRdb to 2018 to 2020). General notes on the study: Collaborator samples came from the United States, Italy and Spain and covered acute and convalescent phases of COVID-19. HLA class I and class II types, where available, came from metadata supplied by the sample provider rather than from assay-based typing. Nearly every sample came with metadata listing a de-identified subject ID, COVID-19 status, age in years and sex. The samples were drawn from the first 160 participants of the ongoing ImmuneRACE study and from under 1,500 subjects provided by 6 global collaborators. The prospective study material was composed of cDNA or gDNA derived from T cells, B-cell-depleted T cells, or PBMCs. The repertoires were made available in a free public database intended to serve as a resource for research on the immune response to SARS-CoV-2. Subjects who had been exposed to COVID-19, were actively infected with it, or had recovered from it provided the deeply sampled blood TCRbeta repertoires that made up the dataset.

Broader findings and caveats from the paper: Clinical and demographic metadata were provided uncurated, with the amount varying by source and participant.

Collaborating institutions collected whole blood in K2EDTA tubes following their own protocols. For TCRbeta analysis, collaborators shipped samples in one of three forms: frozen whole blood, isolated PBMCs, or DNA extracted from either of those sample types. TCRbeta CDR3 regions were amplified from genomic DNA using the immunoSEQ Assay, a bias-controlled multiplex PCR. For the original study's pipeline: The number of nucleated cells in each sample was estimated by amplification of reference gene primers within the assay. Sequence reads were collapsed and filtered to measure the absolute abundance of every unique TCRbeta CDR3 rearrangement. For each sample, productive Simpson clonality was calculated by taking the square root of Simpson's diversity index across productive rearrangements. TCRdb carries this immuneACCESS record with in-frame sequences only. Its versions omit some clonotypes, under half of them owing to an unresolved V gene in the studies checked, with the rest unexplained. The V and J calls and the clone size are those of that table, but D and trimming were determined from the DNA. Here the sample has 150,000 or so clones; more than 75% occur a single time. About 8.4% of the sample is held by the ten biggest clonotypes.

The V end gives up 1 base and the J end 3 bases, leaving 6 bases in the junction not matched to a gene. The germline V gene sets CDR1 to LGHNA and CDR2 to YNFKEQ. The CDR3, cysteine through phenylalanine, is 16 amino acids long. The CDR3 DNA has 48 bases and is translated from base 1. The chain uses TRBV4-2 and TRBJ2-7; 10 bases in between match TRBD2. The sequencing input was peripheral blood. This clonotype was obtained from a woman aged 70 to 79 with acute or convalescent COVID-19. The nucleotides read TGTGCCAGCAGCCAAGGGGCTAGCGGGGGCGTCTACGAGCAGTACTTC. It encodes CASSQGASGGVYEQYF.